A selection of T cell receptor beta chains follows, all from one sample in a study of tumor-infiltrating lymphocytes in primary liver carcinoma. TCRdb re-called the multiplex PCR reads through MiXCR, storing one row per CDR3 protein. Among some 21,000 distinct CDR3 sequences listed, 75% to 80% were seen once. The specimen was liver tumor tissue from sampling region 1. The origin of the receptors is a woman in her thirties with primary liver carcinoma and hepatitis B virus infection. CDR3s include the opening cysteine and the closing phenylalanine or tryptophan. The D gene is left open where the match is weak. Only some rows state a clone size, as once, few, many or a class for expanded clones.

CDR3aa	CDR3nt	d_gene	v_gene	j_gene	len	abundance
CAKAEKLFF	TGCGCCAAAGCTGAAAAACTGTTTTTT	NA	TRBV4-3	TRBJ1-4	9	few
CASSRLAGAGCEQLF	TGTGCCAGCAGCCGACTAGCGGGGGCGGGGTGTGAGCAGCTCTTC	TRBD2	TRBV11-3	TRBJ2-1	15	few
CASSYKDNSSYDQYF	TGTGCCAGCAGCTACAAGGACAACAGCTCCTACGACCAGTACTTC	NA	TRBV6-5	TRBJ2-7	15	NA
CASSARDRGRKRWGIPEAFF	TGTGCCAGTAGTGCTCGGGACAGGGGGCGCAAGAGGTGGGGTATCCCTGAAGCTTTCTTT	TRBD1	TRBV11-2	TRBJ1-1	20	NA
CASKIAGDYEQYF	TGTGCCAGCAAGATTGCGGGAGACTACGAGCAGTATTTC	TRBD2	TRBV11-2	TRBJ2-7	13	NA
CASSFKDSCSYERYF	TGTGCCAGCAGTTTCAAGGACAGCTGCTCCTACGAGCGGTACTTC	NA	TRBV6-5	TRBJ2-7	15	NA
CASSPTSANEQFF	TGCGCCAGCAGTCCGACTAGCGCCAATGAGCAGTTCTTC	TRBD2	TRBV12-3/TRBV12-4	TRBJ2-1	13	many
CANSLRDSRSEKLFF	TGTGCCAACAGCTTAAGGGACTCTCGATCAGAAAAACTGTTTTTT	NA	TRBV7-9	TRBJ1-4	15	once
CASSGRGYNGQFF	TGTGCCAGCAGTGGCAGGGGTTACAATGGGCAGTTCTTT	NA	TRBV6-6	TRBJ2-1	13	NA
CACSLGTVNIEAFF	TGTGCCTGCAGCTTAGGGACAGTGAACATTGAAGCTTTCTTT	TRBD1	TRBV5-6	TRBJ1-1	14	few
CASSSALDRGGQIGQYF	TGTGCTAGCAGTTCCGCCTTAGACAGGGGAGGCCAGATAGGGCAGTATTTT	TRBD1	TRBV6-6	TRBJ2-3	17	NA
CASSPLAIEQFF	TGTGCCAGCTCACCTCTAGCGATTGAGCAGTTCTTC	NA	TRBV18	TRBJ2-1	12	many
CTSGFGTPMASQYF	TGTACCAGCGGCTTTGGGACGCCGATGGCGTCGCAGTATTTT	NA	TRBV11-3	TRBJ2-3	14	NA
CASRWGLAGENEQLF	TGTGCCAGTAGGTGGGGACTAGCGGGAGAGAACGAGCAGTTATTC	TRBD2	TRBV6-1	TRBJ2-1	15	NA
CASGNPTASVSRTDTQYF	TGTGCCAGCGGTAACCCGACGGCTAGCGTGAGTCGGACAGATACGCAGTATTTT	NA	TRBV5-4	TRBJ2-3	18	NA
CTSSYNGRGSGYTF	TGTACCAGCAGTTATAACGGACGGGGCAGTGGCTACACCTTC	NA	TRBV6-5	TRBJ1-2	14	NA
CASSFGSGRVGNKKLF	TGTGCCAGCTCATTTGGAAGCGGGAGAGTGGGCAATAAGAAGTTGTTC	TRBD2	TRBV11-2	TRBJ2-1	16	NA
CTSGQAHLGQGGPREQYF	TGTACCAGCGGCCAGGCACACCTAGGACAGGGGGGACCGCGCGAGCAGTACTTC	TRBD1	TRBV4-2	TRBJ2-7	18	NA
CASSTYPRSEEAQYF	TGTGCCAGCAGCACCTACCCCAGGAGTGAAGAGGCCCAATACTTC	NA	TRBV12-3/TRBV12-4	TRBJ2-5	15	NA
CANSYLGSSEANVLTF	TGTGCCAACAGTTACTTAGGCAGCTCTGAGGCCAACGTCTTGACTTTC	NA	TRBV6-5	TRBJ2-6	16	NA
CASSPEKGGAVGYTF	TGTGCCAGCTCACCAGAAAAAGGGGGCGCGGTTGGCTACACCTTC	TRBD1	TRBV18	TRBJ1-2	15	NA
CASILVVLGSPLHF	TGTGCCAGCATCTTGGTAGTGCTGGGATCACCCCTCCACTTT	NA	TRBV5-6	TRBJ1-6	14	NA
CARSITGGDSWTYEQYF	TGTGCCAGAAGTATTACAGGAGGGGACTCTTGGACCTACGAGCAGTACTTC	NA	TRBV11-2	TRBJ2-7	17	NA
CASSWRQAPYNEQFF	TGTGCCAGCAGCTGGAGACAGGCCCCCTATAATGAGCAGTTCTTC	NA	TRBV11-1	TRBJ2-1	15	NA
CASSFALTGVGKETQYF	TGTGCCAGCAGCTTTGCGCTAACAGGGGTAGGGAAGGAGACCCAGTACTTC	TRBD1	TRBV7-9	TRBJ2-5	17	NA
CAFSPTMTRDEHFF	TGTGCCTTCAGTCCCACGATGACCCGGGATGAGCACTTCTTC	NA	TRBV10-3	TRBJ2-1	14	NA
CASTVDRGYTEALF	TGTGCCAGCACAGTTGACAGGGGGTACACTGAAGCTCTCTTT	TRBD1	TRBV6-1	TRBJ1-1	14	NA
CATSDAIGMVTQYF	TGTGCCACTAGTGATGCTATAGGGATGGTGACGCAGTATTTT	NA	TRBV24-1	TRBJ2-3	14	NA
CASSLGHRDKNTGELFF	TGCGCCAGCAGCTTGGGGCACAGGGACAAGAACACCGGGGAGCTGTTTTTT	NA	TRBV5-1	TRBJ2-2	17	many
CASSLAWGTSGANTGELFF	TGTGCCAGCAGCTTGGCCTGGGGGACTAGCGGGGCGAACACCGGGGAGCTGTTTTTT	TRBD2	TRBV5-4	TRBJ2-2	19	NA
CAISAPDIWSYEQYF	TGTGCCATCAGTGCCCCCGATATCTGGTCCTACGAGCAGTACTTC	NA	TRBV10-3	TRBJ2-7	15	many
CASMGAVGGPNYGYTF	TGTGCCAGCATGGGGGCTGTCGGAGGTCCTAACTATGGTTACACCTTC	NA	TRBV6-5	TRBJ1-2	16	NA
CVSSYNGSYYNEQFF	TGTGTCAGCAGCTATAACGGGAGCTACTACAATGAGCAGTTCTTC	NA	TRBV11-3	TRBJ2-1	15	NA
CISSFGLALLHEQFF	TGTATCAGCAGCTTTGGACTAGCGCTCCTACATGAGCAGTTCTTC	TRBD2	TRBV11-3	TRBJ2-1	15	NA
CASSVDEHTPPTDTRYF	TGTGCCAGCAGCGTAGACGAACACACTCCACCCACAGATACGCGGTATTTT	NA	TRBV5-4	TRBJ2-3	17	NA
CVSSSTLDPGAQIGQYF	TGTGTCAGCAGTTCCACCTTAGACCCGGGAGCCCAAATAGGGCAGTATTTT	NA	TRBV6-6	TRBJ2-3	17	NA
CATRYIGGRAEAFF	TGTGCCACCAGATATATAGGTGGGAGGGCTGAAGCTTTCTTT	NA	TRBV11-2	TRBJ1-1	14	NA
CASSYMDSSSYKLYF	TGTGCCAGCAGTTACATGGACAGCAGCTCCTACAAGCTGTACTTC	NA	TRBV6-5	TRBJ2-7	15	NA
CASTPPGGQGSGELFF	TGTGCCAGTACCCCGCCCGGGGGGCAAGGATCCGGGGAGCTGTTTTTT	NA	TRBV19	TRBJ2-2	16	NA
CVSSSYRDRSTDTQYF	TGTGTCAGCAGTTCGTACCGGGACAGGAGCACAGATACGCAGTATTTT	TRBD1	TRBV6-6	TRBJ2-3	16	NA
CAGKVAGDYEQYF	TGTGCCGGCAAGGTTGCGGGGGACTACGAGCAGTACTTC	TRBD2	TRBV11-2	TRBJ2-7	13	NA
CASSLDPSGELFF	TGTGCCAGCAGCTTAGACCCTTCCGGGGAGCTGTTTTTT	NA	TRBV11-2	TRBJ2-2	13	NA
CAISLRMGISQYF	TGTGCCATCAGCTTACGGATGGGGATATCGCAGTACTTC	NA	TRBV5-6	TRBJ2-7	13	NA
CASSLATASYEQYF	TGTGCCAGCAGCTTAGCGACGGCCTCCTACGAGCAGTACTTC	NA	TRBV11-1	TRBJ2-7	14	many
CASSSGRGHTMSSYKQYF	TGTGCCAGCAGCTCGGGCCGCGGTCATACTATGAGCTCCTACAAGCAGTACTTC	NA	TRBV7-8	TRBJ2-7	18	NA
CANSRPGQGLRF	TGTGCCAACAGTCGACCGGGACAGGGGCTCCGCTTC	TRBD1	TRBV12-3/TRBV12-4	TRBJ2-1	12	few
CASGSTSTVNTEAFF	TGTGCCAGCGGCTCAACCAGCACAGTGAACACTGAAGCTTTCTTT	NA	TRBV11-1	TRBJ1-1	15	NA
CASSVDGHPPPTDARYF	TGTGCCAGCAGCGTAGACGGACACCCTCCACCCACAGATGCTCGGTATTTT	NA	TRBV5-4	TRBJ2-3	17	NA
CASSWFYNEQFF	TGTGCCAGCAGCTGGTTCTACAACGAGCAGTTCTTC	NA	TRBV14	TRBJ2-1	12	NA
CASSIYPGCEEPQYF	TGTGCTAGCAGCATCTACCCCGGGTGCGAAGAGCCCCAGTACTTC	NA	TRBV12-3/TRBV12-4	TRBJ2-5	15	NA
CASSMDSFGNQPQCF	TGTGCCAGCAGTATGGACAGTTTTGGTAATCAGCCCCAATGTTTT	NA	TRBV6-2/TRBV6-3	TRBJ1-5	15	NA
CASSYRARALAAYNEQFF	TGTGCCAGCAGTTATCGCGCCAGGGCCCTAGCGGCCTACAATGAGCAGTTCTTC	TRBD2	TRBV6-5	TRBJ2-1	18	medium-sized
CSVGVGYEQYF	TGCAGCGTCGGGGTAGGTTATGAGCAGTACTTC	NA	TRBV29-1	TRBJ2-7	11	NA
CAGSLPFDGWYSYEQYF	TGTGCCGGCAGCCTCCCTTTTGACGGATGGTACTCCTACGAGCAGTATTTC	NA	TRBV28	TRBJ2-7	17	NA
CAGSLAGCGETQYF	TGTGCCGGCAGCTTAGCAGGGTGCGGAGAGACCCAGTACTTC	NA	TRBV11-1	TRBJ2-5	14	NA